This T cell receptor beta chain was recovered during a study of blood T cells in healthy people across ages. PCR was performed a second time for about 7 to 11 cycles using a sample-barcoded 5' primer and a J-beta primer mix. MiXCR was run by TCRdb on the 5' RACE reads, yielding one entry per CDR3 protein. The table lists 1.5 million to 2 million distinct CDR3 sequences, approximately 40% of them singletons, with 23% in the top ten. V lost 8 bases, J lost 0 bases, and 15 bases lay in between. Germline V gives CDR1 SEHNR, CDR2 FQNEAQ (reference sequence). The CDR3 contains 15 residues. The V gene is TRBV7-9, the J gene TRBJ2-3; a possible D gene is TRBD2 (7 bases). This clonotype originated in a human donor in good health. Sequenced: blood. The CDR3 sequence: CASSGEGPSTDTQYF. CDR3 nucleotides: TGTGCCAGCTCAGGGGAGGGGCCCAGCACAGATACGCAGTATTTT.